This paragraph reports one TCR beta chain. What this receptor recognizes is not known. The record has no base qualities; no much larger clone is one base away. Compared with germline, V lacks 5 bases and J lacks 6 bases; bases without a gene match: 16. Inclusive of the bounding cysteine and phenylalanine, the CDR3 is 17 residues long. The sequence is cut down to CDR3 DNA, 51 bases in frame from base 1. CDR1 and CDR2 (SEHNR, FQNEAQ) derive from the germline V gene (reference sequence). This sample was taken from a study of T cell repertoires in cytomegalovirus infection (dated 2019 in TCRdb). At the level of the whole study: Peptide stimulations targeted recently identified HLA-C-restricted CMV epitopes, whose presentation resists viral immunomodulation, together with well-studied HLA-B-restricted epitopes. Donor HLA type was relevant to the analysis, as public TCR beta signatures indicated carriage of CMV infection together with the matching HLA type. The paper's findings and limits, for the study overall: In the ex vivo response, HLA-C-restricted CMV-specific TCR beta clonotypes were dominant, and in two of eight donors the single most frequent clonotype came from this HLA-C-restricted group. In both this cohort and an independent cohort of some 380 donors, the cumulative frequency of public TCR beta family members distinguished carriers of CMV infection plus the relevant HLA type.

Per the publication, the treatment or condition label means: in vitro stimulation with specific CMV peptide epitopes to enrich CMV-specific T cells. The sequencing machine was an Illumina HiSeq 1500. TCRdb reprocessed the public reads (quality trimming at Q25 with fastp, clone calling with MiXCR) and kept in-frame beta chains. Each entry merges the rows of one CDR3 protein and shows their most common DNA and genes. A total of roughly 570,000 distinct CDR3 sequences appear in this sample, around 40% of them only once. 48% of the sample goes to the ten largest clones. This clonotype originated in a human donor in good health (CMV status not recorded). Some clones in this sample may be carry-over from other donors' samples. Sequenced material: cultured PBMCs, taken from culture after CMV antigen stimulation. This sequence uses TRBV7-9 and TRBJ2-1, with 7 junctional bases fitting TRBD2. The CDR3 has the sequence CASSPPPWLAASNEQFF. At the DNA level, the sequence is TGTGCCAGCAGCCCACCGCCTTGGCTAGCGGCTAGCAATGAGCAGTTCTTC. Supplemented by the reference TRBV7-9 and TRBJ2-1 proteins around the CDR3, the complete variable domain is DTGVSQNPRHKITKRGQNVTFRCDPISEHNRLYWYRQTLGQGPEFLTYFQNEAQLEKSRLLSDRFSAERPKGSFSTLEIQRTEQGDSAMYLCASSPPPWLAASNEQFFGPGTRLTVL.